This TCR beta chain was recorded in a study of blood T cell repertoires in COVID-19. On the study more broadly: Sources were T cells, B-cell-depleted T cells, or PBMCs; the material itself was cDNA or gDNA.

In the authors' methods: It was from reference gene primer amplification that nucleated cell counts were estimated. Clones were read by immunoSEQ multiplex PCR, and TCRdb kept only the in-frame ones, dropping some. That table supplies the V and J calls and clone size; D and trimming were determined from the DNA. The sample has about 220,000 clones, 70% to 90% seen once; the top ten hold around 15%. Trimming pared 1 base from V and 4 bases from J, leaving 5 bases between. The CDR3 is 13 residues long. Germline V CDR1 and CDR2: SGHAT, FQNNGV. Living in 24 US areas, the participants were between roughly 18 and 89 years of age. Cohort placement rested on clinical history that participants reported themselves.

This receptor was taken from a woman between 45 and 65 years old with acute COVID-19. This chain connects TRBV11-2 to TRBJ1-5; D unresolved. The specimen was PBMCs or T cells enriched from blood (not recorded which). CDR3 residues: CASSLVANQPQHF. The CDR3 DNA reads TGTGCCAGCAGCTTAGTTGCGAATCAGCCCCAGCATTTT.